The next 6 T cell receptor beta chains were all read from a single sample in a study of long-term antiretroviral therapy in people with HIV. An immunoSEQ assay, version v3.0, was performed at survey level. Sequencing used immunoSEQ multiplex PCR; TCRdb keeps in-frame clones, though not all of them. The sample holds about 14,000 clones; around 80% are singletons and the top ten take approximately 19%. Specimen: unsorted PBMCs, collected 1.3 years before starting antiretroviral therapy. The receptors shown here come from a man aged 40-49 years with HIV.

V usage is TRBV7-2 and J usage is TRBJ1-5; tentative D call: TRBD1 (5 bases). The germline V and J ends were trimmed by 2 bases and 4 bases, with 12 bases remaining between them. Germline CDR1 reads SGHTA; CDR2 reads FQGNSA. The CDR3 covers 15 residues. This CDR3 reads CASSLMSGQNQPQHF. CDR3 bases: TGTGCCAGCAGCTTAATGTCGGGGCAAAATCAGCCCCAGCATTTT.

The V and J genes are TRBV4-1 and TRBJ1-5, with 10 nucleotides matching TRBD1. Trimming at V came to 0 bases and at J to 1 base, leaving 6 bases not matched to a gene. Germline-derived CDR1 and CDR2 are MGHRA and YSYEKL. The CDR3 has 18 amino acids. CDR3 DNA sequence: TGCGCCAGCAGCCAAGATGGAGGGACAGGGGCGAGCAATCAGCCCCAGCATTTT. This gives the protein CASSQDGGTGASNQPQHF.

This chain uses TRBV4-1 with TRBJ2-3; no definite D call. CDR3 length: 14 residues. CDR1 MGHRA and CDR2 YSYEKL come from the germline V gene. V was trimmed by 1 base and J by 5 bases, leaving 10 bases between them. CDR3 amino acids: CASSQGVAVDTQYF. The CDR3 region has the DNA TGCGCCAGCAGCCAAGGGGTAGCAGTAGATACGCAGTATTTT.

The chain carries TRBV6-5 and TRBJ2-2, with no clear D. The V end lost 1 base, the J end lost 3 bases, and 12 bases lay between the germline ends. The V gene's germline CDR1 is MNHEY and CDR2 SVGAGI. This CDR3 comprises 16 residues. The CDR3 here is CASSYYGDSYTGELFF. The CDR3 DNA follows: TGTGCCAGCAGTTACTATGGGGATAGCTACACCGGGGAGCTGTTTTTT.

The V gene is TRBV2, the J gene TRBJ2-2, with 11 bases matching TRBD2. V gave up 6 bases and J gave up 4 bases; unmatched junction bases: 4. The CDR3 is 15 amino acids. Germline V CDR1 and CDR2: SNHLY, FYNNEI. CDR3 amino acids: CASRISGGGTGELFF. The CDR3 DNA sequence: TGTGCCAGCAGGATTAGCGGGGGGGGCACCGGGGAGCTGTTTTTT.

This clone was counted between two and nine times. The chain combines TRBV7-7 with TRBJ2-2; D perhaps matches TRBD2 (5 bases). CDR3 length: 13 amino acids. Germline V gene sequence: CDR1 SSHAT, CDR2 FNYEAQ (reference sequence). Between the trimmed V and J ends, which lost 6 bases and 5 bases, there was a span of 10 bases. In DNA form, the CDR3 reads TGTGCCAGCAGTCCAAGCGGTACCGGGGAGCTGTTTTTT. Translation gives CASSPSGTGELFF.